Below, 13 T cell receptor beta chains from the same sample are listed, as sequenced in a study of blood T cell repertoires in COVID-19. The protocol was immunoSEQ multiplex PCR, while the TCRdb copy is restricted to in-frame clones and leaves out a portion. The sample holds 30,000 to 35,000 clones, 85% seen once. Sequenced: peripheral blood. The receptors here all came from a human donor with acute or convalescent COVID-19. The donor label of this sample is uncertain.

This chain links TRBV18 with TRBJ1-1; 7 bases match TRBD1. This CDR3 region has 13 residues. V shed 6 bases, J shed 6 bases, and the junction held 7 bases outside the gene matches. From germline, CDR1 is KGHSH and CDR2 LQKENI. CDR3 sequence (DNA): TGTGCCAGCTCCTCAGACAGGGATGCTGAAGCTTTCTTT. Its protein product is CASSSDRDAEAFF.

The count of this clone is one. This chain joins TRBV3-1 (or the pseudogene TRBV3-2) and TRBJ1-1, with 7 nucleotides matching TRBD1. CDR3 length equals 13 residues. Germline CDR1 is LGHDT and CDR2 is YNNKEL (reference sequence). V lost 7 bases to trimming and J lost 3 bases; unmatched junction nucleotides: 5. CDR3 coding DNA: TGTGCCAGCACCAACAGGGGAGACACTGAAGCTTTCTTT. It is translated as CASTNRGDTEAFF.

The CDR3 nucleotides are TGTGCCAGCAGCCGGGGGGCCACAAATCAGCCCCAGCATTTT. Its protein is CASSRGATNQPQHF. The V gene is TRBV7-9, the J gene TRBJ1-5; weak D call: TRBD1 (6 bases). The length of the CDR3 is 14 residues. Per germline, CDR1 SEHNR and CDR2 FQNEAQ (reference sequence). Trimming cost V 5 bases and J 4 bases, with 12 bases left between them.

Written as DNA, the CDR3 is TGTGCCAGCAGTTTAGCAGGGGGACCGAACACTGAAGCTTTCTTT. Its translation: CASSLAGGPNTEAFF. This chain links TRBV28 with TRBJ1-1, with 7 positions matching TRBD1. This CDR3 has 15 amino acids. Trimming removed 2 bases from V and 1 base from J; junction bases left unmatched: 4. Germline V gives CDR1 MDHEN, CDR2 SYDVKM.

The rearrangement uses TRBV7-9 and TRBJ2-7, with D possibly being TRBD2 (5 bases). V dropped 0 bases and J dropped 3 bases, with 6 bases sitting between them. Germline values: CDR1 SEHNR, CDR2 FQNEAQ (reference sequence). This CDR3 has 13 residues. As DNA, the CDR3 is TGTGCCAGCAGCTTAGCAGGGAGCTACGAGCAGTACTTC. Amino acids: CASSLAGSYEQYF.

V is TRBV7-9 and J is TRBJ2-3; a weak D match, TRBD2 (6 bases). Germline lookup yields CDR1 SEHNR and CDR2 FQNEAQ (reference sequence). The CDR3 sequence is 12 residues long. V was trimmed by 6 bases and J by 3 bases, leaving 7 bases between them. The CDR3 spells CASRRETDTQYF. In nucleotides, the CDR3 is TGTGCCAGCAGACGGGAGACAGATACGCAGTATTTT. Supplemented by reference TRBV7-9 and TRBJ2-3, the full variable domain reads DTGVSQNPRHKITKRGQNVTFRCDPISEHNRLYWYRQTLGQGPEFLTYFQNEAQLEKSRLLSDRFSAERPKGSFSTLEIQRTEQGDSAMYLCASRRETDTQYFGPGTRLTVL.

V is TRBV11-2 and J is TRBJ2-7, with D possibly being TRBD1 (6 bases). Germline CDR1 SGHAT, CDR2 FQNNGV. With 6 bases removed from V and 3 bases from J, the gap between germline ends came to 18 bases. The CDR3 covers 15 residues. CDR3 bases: TGTGCCAGCAGGACCCCCCGGGACATAATCTACGAGCAGTACTTC. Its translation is CASRTPRDIIYEQYF.

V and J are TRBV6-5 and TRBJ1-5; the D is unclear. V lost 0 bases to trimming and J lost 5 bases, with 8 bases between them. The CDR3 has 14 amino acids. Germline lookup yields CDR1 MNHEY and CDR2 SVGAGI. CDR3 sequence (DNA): TGTGCCAGCAGTTACTCGGGCAGCCATCAGCCCCAGCATTTT. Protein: CASSYSGSHQPQHF.

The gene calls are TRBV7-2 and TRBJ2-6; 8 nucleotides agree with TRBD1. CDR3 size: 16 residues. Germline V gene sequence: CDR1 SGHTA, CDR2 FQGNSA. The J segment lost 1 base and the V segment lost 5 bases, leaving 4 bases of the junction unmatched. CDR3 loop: CASSRQGASGANVLTF. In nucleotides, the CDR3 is TGTGCCAGCAGCCGCCAGGGGGCGTCTGGGGCCAACGTCCTGACTTTC.

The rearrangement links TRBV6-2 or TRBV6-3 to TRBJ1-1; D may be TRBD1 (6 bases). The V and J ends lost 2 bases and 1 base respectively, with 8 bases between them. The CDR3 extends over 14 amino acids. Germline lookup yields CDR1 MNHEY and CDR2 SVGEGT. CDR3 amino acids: CASSYLDRNTEAFF. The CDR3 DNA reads TGTGCCAGCAGTTACCTGGACAGGAACACTGAAGCTTTCTTT.

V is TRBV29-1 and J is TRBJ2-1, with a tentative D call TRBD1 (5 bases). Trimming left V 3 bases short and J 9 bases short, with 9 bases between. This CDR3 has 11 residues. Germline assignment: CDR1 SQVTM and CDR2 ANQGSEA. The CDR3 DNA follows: TGCAGCGTTGACAGGGTGGGTGAGCAGTTCTTC. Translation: CSVDRVGEQFF.

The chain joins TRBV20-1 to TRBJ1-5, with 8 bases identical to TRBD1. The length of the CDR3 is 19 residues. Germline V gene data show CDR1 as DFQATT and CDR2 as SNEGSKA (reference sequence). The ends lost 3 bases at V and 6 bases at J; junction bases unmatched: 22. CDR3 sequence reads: CSASASAGTGLSRGQPQHF. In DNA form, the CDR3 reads TGCAGTGCTAGTGCCTCGGCCGGGACAGGCCTTAGCCGGGGTCAGCCCCAGCATTTT.

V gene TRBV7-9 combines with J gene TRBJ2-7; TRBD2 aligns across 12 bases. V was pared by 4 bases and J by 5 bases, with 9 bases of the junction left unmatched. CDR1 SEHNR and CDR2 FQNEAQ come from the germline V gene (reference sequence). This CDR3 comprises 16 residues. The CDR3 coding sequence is TGTGCCAGCAGCTCCACGACTAGCGGGAGCGTCAACGAGCAGTACTTC. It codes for CASSSTTSGSVNEQYF.